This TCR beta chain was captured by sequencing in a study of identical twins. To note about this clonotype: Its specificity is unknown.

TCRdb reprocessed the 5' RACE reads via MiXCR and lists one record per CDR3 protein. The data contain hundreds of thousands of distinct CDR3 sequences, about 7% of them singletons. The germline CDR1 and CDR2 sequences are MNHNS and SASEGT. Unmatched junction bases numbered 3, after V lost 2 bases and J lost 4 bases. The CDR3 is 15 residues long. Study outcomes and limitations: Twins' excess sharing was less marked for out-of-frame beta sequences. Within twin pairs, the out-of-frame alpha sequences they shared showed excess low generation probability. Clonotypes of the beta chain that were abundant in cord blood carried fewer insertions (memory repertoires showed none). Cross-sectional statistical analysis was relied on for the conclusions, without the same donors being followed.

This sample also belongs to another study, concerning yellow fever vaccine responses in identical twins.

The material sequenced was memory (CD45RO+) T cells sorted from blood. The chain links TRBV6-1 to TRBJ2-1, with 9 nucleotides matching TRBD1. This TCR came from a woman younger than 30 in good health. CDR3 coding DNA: TGTGCCAGCAGTGAATCAGGACAGGGGTACAATGAGCAGTTCTTC. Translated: CASSESGQGYNEQFF.